The 5 T cell receptor beta chains reported below all come from one sample, sequenced in a study of PD-L1 blockade in urothelial cancer. TCRdb's copy holds only in-frame clones and misses some; the assay was immunoSEQ multiplex PCR. Of approximately 100,000 clones detected, roughly nine tenths appear once; the ten largest clones hold just over 0.9%. The starting material was PBMCs, obtained around atezolizumab (anti-PD-L1) treatment. The receptors here all came from a woman of 80 years or more with urothelial cancer.

The CDR3 DNA reads TGTGCCAGCAGTTCGGACAGCCTGCTACCTTACGAGCAGTACTTC. Amino acid sequence: CASSSDSLLPYEQYF. The V and J genes are TRBV6-6 and TRBJ2-7, with D perhaps matching TRBD1 (6 bases). V was pared by 4 bases and J by 4 bases, with 17 bases between. The CDR3 sequence is 15 residues long. CDR1 and CDR2 (germline): MNHNY, SVGAGI (reference sequence).

The J gene is TRBJ2-1, the V gene TRBV6-1; possibly TRBD2 for D (6 bases). This CDR3 is 13 amino acids long. Germline lookup yields CDR1 MNHNS and CDR2 SASEGT. V was trimmed by 5 bases and J by 8 bases, leaving 13 bases between them. CDR3 region: CASSMTRAYEQFF. As DNA, the CDR3 is TGTGCCAGCAGTATGACTAGGGCTTATGAGCAGTTCTTC.

Here the CDR3 DNA reads TGTGCCAGCAGCTTAAACAGGTTGAACACTGAAGCTTTCTTT. As protein: CASSLNRLNTEAFF. The V gene is TRBV7-3, the J gene TRBJ1-1; a weak D match, TRBD1 (5 bases). The CDR3 contains 14 residues. Deletions cut 1 base from V and 0 bases from J, with 6 bases between. Germline assignment: CDR1 SGHTA and CDR2 FQGTGA.

J is TRBJ2-1 and V is TRBV29-1; 7 bases are a match to TRBD2. V gave up 1 base and J gave up 8 bases; unmatched junction bases: 5. CDR3 length: 13 amino acids. Germline values: CDR1 SQVTM, CDR2 ANQGSEA. DNA for the CDR3: TGCAGCGTTGAAGGAGGCGGGAGCTATGAGCAGTTCTTC. The encoded protein is CSVEGGGSYEQFF.

The V and J genes are TRBV5-1 and TRBJ2-2, with 8 bases lining up with TRBD1. The CDR3 sequence is 15 residues long. J gave up 4 bases and V 4 bases, and 6 bases lay outside the gene matches. Germline lookup yields CDR1 SGHRS and CDR2 YFSETQ. CDR3 coding DNA: TGCGCCAGCAGCCCCGGACAGGGAGCCACCGGGGAGCTGTTTTTT. Protein sequence: CASSPGQGATGELFF.